A selection of T cell receptor beta chains follows, all from one sample in a study of T cell responses to AZD1222 COVID-19 vaccine. TCRdb's table, derived via immunoSEQ multiplex PCR, lists solely in-frame clones and lacks some. The sample includes about 67,000 clones, around four fifths of them seen just once. The sequences come from peripheral blood, collected on day 0 of AZD1222 vaccination. Receptor source: an adult in good health. Each CDR3 is given with its conserved first and last residue. Each record gives: V gene, J gene, clone size, D gene, CDR3 protein, CDR3 DNA. The D gene is left open where the match is weak. Size tells how often a clone was seen (once, few, many) or the class of an expanded clone, and some rows leave it out.

>TRBV6-5|TRBJ1-1|.|.
CASSSGRGDEAFF
TGTGCCAGCAGCTCAGGGAGGGGGGATGAAGCTTTCTTT
>TRBV9|TRBJ2-5|.|.
CASSVADRPWETQYF
TGTGCCAGCAGCGTAGCAGACAGACCATGGGAGACCCAGTACTTC
>TRBV20-1|TRBJ2-2|.|.
CSASYDSLGTGELFF
TGCAGTGCTAGTTATGACAGCTTAGGAACCGGGGAGCTGTTTTTT
>TRBV6-5|TRBJ1-5|.|.
CASSYSHSLDQPQHF
TGTGCCAGCAGTTACTCGCACAGCCTCGATCAGCCCCAGCATTTT
>TRBV7-2|TRBJ1-5|few|TRBD1
CASSFGQGWEPQHF
TGTGCCAGCAGCTTTGGACAGGGGTGGGAGCCCCAGCATTTT
>TRBV2|TRBJ2-1|.|.
CASAAPRQGWNEQFF
TGTGCCAGCGCCGCCCCGCGGCAGGGGTGGAATGAGCAGTTCTTC
>TRBV4-2|TRBJ2-1|once|.
CASSTRGYSPNNEQFF
TGTGCCAGCAGCACACGGGGGTATTCTCCTAACAATGAGCAGTTCTTC
>TRBV27|TRBJ2-5|.|.
CASSSLQLWETQYF
TGTGCCAGCAGTTCGCTGCAGTTGTGGGAGACCCAGTACTTC
>TRBV28|TRBJ2-4|.|.
CASSLARQLNIQYF
TGTGCCAGCAGTTTAGCGCGGCAACTAAACATTCAGTACTTC
>TRBV28|TRBJ2-2|.|.
CASSLDYRAVLFF
TGTGCCAGCAGTTTGGATTACCGGGCGGTGCTGTTTTTT
>TRBV28|TRBJ1-1|.|.
CASSGDRNTEAFF
TGTGCCAGCAGTGGCGACAGGAACACTGAAGCTTTCTTT
>TRBV7-2|TRBJ2-1|.|.
CASTPFRSNEQFF
TGTGCCAGCACCCCCTTTAGAAGCAATGAGCAGTTCTTC
>TRBV4-3|TRBJ1-2|.|.
CASSQVNRDPGGYTF
TGCGCCAGCAGCCAAGTCAACAGGGACCCGGGTGGCTACACCTTC
>TRBV2|TRBJ2-7|.|.
CASREDTASYEQYF
TGTGCCAGCAGGGAGGACACGGCATCCTACGAGCAGTACTTC
>TRBV28|TRBJ2-1|once|TRBD1
CASSFRTGFIDEQFF
TGTGCCAGCAGTTTTAGGACAGGGTTTATTGATGAGCAGTTCTTC
>TRBV28|TRBJ1-1|.|TRBD1
CASSLPLGQGPATEAFF
TGTGCCAGCAGTTTACCCCTGGGACAGGGTCCTGCCACTGAAGCTTTCTTT
>TRBV7-2|TRBJ2-7|few|TRBD2
CASSSRTSGPEQYF
TGTGCCAGCAGCTCCCGGACTAGCGGTCCCGAGCAGTACTTC
>TRBV6-2/TRBV6-3|TRBJ1-1|.|.
CASSTEAGTEAFF
TGTGCCAGCAGCACCGAGGCCGGCACTGAAGCTTTCTTT
>TRBV14|TRBJ2-7|once|.
CASSQAERGWEQYF
TGTGCCAGTAGCCAAGCCGAAAGGGGTTGGGAGCAGTACTTC
>TRBV18|TRBJ1-1|few|.
CASSPTGMGTEAFF
TGTGCCAGCTCACCCACAGGGATGGGCACTGAAGCTTTCTTT
>TRBV9|TRBJ1-2|.|TRBD1
CASSVAGQGVRGYTF
TGTGCCAGCAGCGTAGCGGGACAGGGAGTTAGGGGCTACACCTTC
>TRBV3-1/TRBV3-2|TRBJ2-1|.|TRBD1
CASSQDPRTGDEQFF
TGTGCCAGCAGCCAAGATCCACGGACAGGGGATGAGCAGTTCTTC
>TRBV28|TRBJ1-2|few|.
CASTISPDAGAGYTF
TGTGCCAGCACTATATCCCCCGATGCGGGCGCTGGCTACACCTTC
>TRBV5-3|TRBJ2-1|.|TRBD2
CARSLAGGATDEQFF
TGTGCCAGAAGCTTGGCCGGGGGGGCCACGGATGAGCAGTTCTTC
>TRBV5-5|TRBJ1-1|.|.
CASSFVGNTEAFF
TGTGCCAGCAGCTTTGTGGGAAACACTGAAGCTTTCTTT
>TRBV7-2|TRBJ1-5|.|.
CASSPQPDGTSAQHF
TGTGCCAGCAGCCCCCAGCCCGACGGGACCTCGGCCCAGCATTTT
>TRBV5-6|TRBJ2-7|.|.
CASSGSTGRSTSYEQYF
TGTGCCAGCAGCGGCTCGACAGGACGTTCGACCTCCTACGAGCAGTACTTC
>TRBV19|TRBJ2-7|.|.
CASSTADLGEQYF
TGTGCCAGTAGTACGGCTGACTTGGGAGAGCAGTACTTC
>TRBV6-1|TRBJ1-1|medium-sized|.
CASSEGGTEAFF
TGTGCCAGCAGTGAAGGAGGGACTGAAGCTTTCTTT
>TRBV18|TRBJ1-2|.|.
CASSPPALQYYGYTF
TGTGCCAGCTCACCCCCGGCCCTTCAATACTATGGCTACACCTTC
>TRBV9|TRBJ2-7|.|.
CASSPGPSPSYEQYF
TGTGCCAGCAGCCCCGGCCCCTCTCCCTCCTACGAGCAGTACTTC
>TRBV9|TRBJ1-6|.|TRBD1
CASSVGRQGGSPLHF
TGTGCCAGCAGCGTAGGGCGACAGGGAGGATCACCCCTCCACTTT
>TRBV4-3|TRBJ2-7|.|TRBD1
CASSQEGTGGYEQYF
TGCGCCAGCAGCCAAGAGGGGACAGGGGGCTACGAGCAGTACTTC
>TRBV5-1|TRBJ1-1|.|TRBD1
CASSEQGANTEAFF
TGCGCCAGCAGCGAACAGGGGGCAAATACTGAAGCTTTCTTT
>TRBV12-1|TRBJ2-7|few|.
CASSFAYYEQYF
TGTGCCAGCAGCTTCGCCTACTACGAGCAGTACTTC
>TRBV2|TRBJ1-5|.|TRBD1
CASRRAQGASNQPQHF
TGTGCCAGCAGGAGGGCGCAGGGGGCAAGCAATCAGCCCCAGCATTTT
>TRBV27|TRBJ1-5|.|TRBD1
CASSPLPGQGRQPQHF
TGTGCCAGCAGTCCACTACCGGGACAGGGGAGACAGCCCCAGCATTTT